This TCR beta chain comes out of a study of T-cell reconstitution after alpha-beta-depleted transplantation in children. Findings and caveats of the study: Counts and diversity of T cells one year after transplant came mostly from newly produced T cells. Reportedly, alpha-beta T cells present about two months post-transplant originated from several hundred expanded clones of graft origin.

At least ten counts were recorded for this clonotype. Its antigen remains unknown. Unique molecular identifiers were incorporated into the prepared TCRbeta library. TCRdb re-called the PCR reads through MiXCR, storing one row per CDR3 protein. The data show 250,000 to 300,000 distinct CDR3 sequences, roughly 8.2% seen once. This CDR3 region has 15 residues. Per germline, CDR1 SGHRS and CDR2 YFSETQ. V was shortened by 0 bases and J by 1 base, with 7 bases between the two germline ends. This TCR was recovered from a female patient aged 2-15 years who had a stem cell transplant for Fanconi anemia, so the T cells may come from the graft donor. Sequencing was performed on peripheral blood, taken 360 days after TCRalphabeta/CD19-depleted stem cell transplant. The V and J genes are TRBV5-1 and TRBJ2-2; D gene uncertain. CDR3 DNA sequence: TGCGCCAGCAGCTTGGTAGGGCAGAACACCGGGGAGCTGTTTTTT. Protein: CASSLVGQNTGELFF.